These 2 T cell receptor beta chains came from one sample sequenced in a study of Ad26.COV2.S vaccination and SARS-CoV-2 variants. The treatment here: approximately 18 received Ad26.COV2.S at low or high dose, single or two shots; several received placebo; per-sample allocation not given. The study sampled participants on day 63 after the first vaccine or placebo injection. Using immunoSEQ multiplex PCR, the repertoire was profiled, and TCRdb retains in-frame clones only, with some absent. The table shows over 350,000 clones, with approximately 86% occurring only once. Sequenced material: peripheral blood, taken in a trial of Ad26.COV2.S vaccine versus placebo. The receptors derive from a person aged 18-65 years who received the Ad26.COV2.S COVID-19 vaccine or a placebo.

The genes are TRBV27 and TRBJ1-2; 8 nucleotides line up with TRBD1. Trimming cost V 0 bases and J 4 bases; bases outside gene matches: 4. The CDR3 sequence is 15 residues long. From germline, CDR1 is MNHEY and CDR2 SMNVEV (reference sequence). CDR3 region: CASSLSSTGVYGYTF. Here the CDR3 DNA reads TGTGCCAGCAGTTTATCGTCGACAGGGGTCTATGGCTACACCTTC.

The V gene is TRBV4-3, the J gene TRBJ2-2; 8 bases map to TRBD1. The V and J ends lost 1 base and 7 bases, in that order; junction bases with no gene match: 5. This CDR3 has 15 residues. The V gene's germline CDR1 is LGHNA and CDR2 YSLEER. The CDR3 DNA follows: TGCGCCAGCAGCCAAGGTCAGGGGGCTGGCGGGGAGCTGTTTTTT. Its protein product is CASSQGQGAGGELFF.